One and the same sample provided the 5 T cell receptor beta chains below, sequenced in a study of blood T cell repertoires in COVID-19. Measured with immunoSEQ multiplex PCR; TCRdb has only the in-frame clones, and not every one. This table holds approximately 300,000 clones, 70% to 90% found once. Sequenced input: PBMCs or T cells enriched from blood (not recorded which). All receptors come from a woman aged 30 to 39 who had recovered from COVID-19.

This sequence joins TRBV11-3 and TRBJ2-1, with D perhaps matching TRBD2 (6 bases). Per the germline V gene, CDR1 is SGHNT and CDR2 is YENEEA. Trimming removed 5 bases at V and 12 bases at J, with 17 bases between. The CDR3 covers 13 residues. CDR3: CASSTGDSGGQFF. The CDR3 DNA reads TGTGCCAGCAGCACGGGGGACTCCGGGGGGCAGTTCTTC.

The chain has TRBV10-3 and TRBJ2-3, with TRBD2 as a possible D gene (5 bases). Trimming pared 6 bases from V and 8 bases from J, leaving 15 bases between. Per the germline V gene, CDR1 is ENHRY and CDR2 is SYGVKD. The CDR3 sequence is 13 residues long. CDR3: CAIRGDKEGTQYF. The CDR3 DNA sequence: TGTGCCATCAGAGGAGATAAAGAGGGTACGCAGTATTTT.

The genes are TRBV7-9 and TRBJ1-4; D unclear. Germline values: CDR1 SEHNR, CDR2 FQNEAQ (reference sequence). Trimming shortened V by 0 bases and J by 3 bases, and 5 bases separated the two germline ends. The CDR3 spans 14 residues. The CDR3, as DNA: TGTGCCAGCAGCTTAGCTGTCTCTAATGAAAAACTGTTTTTT. Its protein product is CASSLAVSNEKLFF.

This rearrangement joins TRBV12-3 or TRBV12-4 to TRBJ2-7; D is ambiguous. CDR3 length equals 12 residues. Trimming shortened V by 1 base and J by 3 bases, and 4 bases separated the two germline ends. The CDR3 coding sequence is TGTGCCAGCAGTTTAGTGAGCTACGAGCAGTACTTC. It is translated as CASSLVSYEQYF.

The CDR3 nucleotides read TGTGCCAGCAACCAAGACGGGGTGGGGGGTCAGCCCCAGCATTTT. Amino acid sequence: CASNQDGVGGQPQHF. This rearrangement joins TRBV2 to TRBJ1-5; perhaps TRBD1 as D (5 bases). Germline CDR1 SNHLY, CDR2 FYNNEI. The CDR3 has 15 amino acids. The V and J ends lost 7 bases and 6 bases respectively, with 19 bases between them.